A single sample gave rise to the 11 T cell receptor beta chains below, sequenced in a study of graft-versus-host responses after intestinal transplantation (dated by TCRdb to the early 2020s). No antigen has been assigned to these receptors. The library was obtained by the immunoSEQ multiplex PCR assay. Here the immuneACCESS table is served through TCRdb, limited to in-frame sequences with V and J called. Missing clones are a known gap in these copies; in checked studies unresolved V genes cover under half, and the rest lacks a known reason. This sample is represented by about 83,000 clones; roughly 89% of them were singletons. Roughly 0.32% of the sample is held by the ten biggest clonotypes. The time point label, as the study defines it: cells obtained before transplantation from donor or recipient. Here the sequenced sample was unstimulated CD4+ T cells sorted from spleen or lymph node cells, taken before intestinal transplant. The receptors were gathered from a human donor who received an intestinal transplant.

This clone was seen a few times. This chain uses TRBV11-2 with TRBJ2-7; weak D call: TRBD2 (7 bases). Germline assignment: CDR1 SGHAT and CDR2 FQNNGV. The CDR3 contains 17 residues. V lost 1 base to trimming and J lost 2 bases, with 18 bases between them. Here the CDR3 DNA reads TGTGCCAGCAGCTTAGGGTCTAGCCGGGGGGCAACCTACGAGCAGTACTTC. Protein product: CASSLGSSRGATYEQYF.

V usage is TRBV7-9 and J usage is TRBJ2-2, with TRBD1 identical over 8 bases. CDR3 size: 16 residues. With 6 bases clipped from V and 1 base from J, the junction kept 7 bases outside the gene matches. Looked up from germline, CDR1 is SEHNR and CDR2 is FQNEAQ (reference sequence). CDR3 sequence: CASRPQGAQNTGELFF. The CDR3 bases are TGTGCCAGCAGACCTCAGGGGGCGCAGAACACCGGGGAGCTGTTTTTT.

The chain joins TRBV28 to TRBJ2-7, with TRBD2 matching over 13 bases. The CDR3 extends over 17 amino acids. V lost 2 bases, J lost 1 base, and 5 bases stayed unmatched. Germline CDR1 and CDR2: MDHEN and SYDVKM. The CDR3 nucleotides read TGTGCCAGCAGTTTACCCTCGGGACTAGCGGGGTCCTACGAGCAGTACTTC. Translating gives CASSLPSGLAGSYEQYF. The full variable domain, completed using reference TRBV28 and TRBJ2-7, is DVKVTQSSRYLVKRTGEKVFLECVQDMDHENMFWYRQDPGLGLRLIYFSYDVKMKEKGDIPEGYSVSREKKERFSLILESASTNQTSMYLCASSLPSGLAGSYEQYFGPGTRLTVT.

This chain uses TRBV5-6 with TRBJ2-5, with TRBD2 identical over 10 bases. The V gene's germline CDR1 is SGHDT and CDR2 YYEEEE. The CDR3 extends over 15 amino acids. After removal of 2 bases from V and 5 bases from J, the junction contained 6 bases not matched to a gene. The CDR3 DNA follows: TGTGCCAGCAGCTTTAAGCGGGGGGGCCGGGAGACCCAGTACTTC. It codes for CASSFKRGGRETQYF.

The chain is built from TRBV6-1 and TRBJ2-3, with D perhaps TRBD1 (7 bases). Germline assignment: CDR1 MNHNS and CDR2 SASEGT. The CDR3 is 15 residues long. V was clipped by 7 bases and J by 5 bases, with 19 bases between them. CDR3 in amino acids: CASTQSEGAVDTQYF. In nucleotides, the CDR3 is TGTGCCAGCACCCAGTCGGAGGGGGCGGTAGATACGCAGTATTTT.

The chain recombines TRBV11-3 with TRBJ2-1; 14 bases match TRBD2. Germline CDR1 and CDR2: SGHNT and YENEEA. The CDR3 contains 17 residues. V gave up 1 base and J gave up 8 bases; unmatched junction bases: 7. The CDR3: CASSLAVTSGGAHEQFF. CDR3 nucleotides: TGTGCCAGCAGCTTAGCCGTGACTAGCGGGGGGGCGCATGAGCAGTTCTTC.

The J gene is TRBJ2-7, the V gene TRBV19; the D gene is possibly TRBD2 (6 bases). CDR1 is LNHDA and CDR2 is SQIVND in the germline V gene (reference sequence). Trimming left V 6 bases short and J 1 base short, with 13 bases between. CDR3 length equals 14 residues. The CDR3 loop reads CASRRGGLSYEQYF. CDR3 coding DNA: TGTGCCAGTAGGCGGGGAGGATTATCCTACGAGCAGTACTTC.

This clone was observed a single time. The genes are TRBV5-1 and TRBJ1-1; D ambiguous. V lost 7 bases and J 1 base, leaving 14 bases between the germline ends. Germline lookup yields CDR1 SGHRS and CDR2 YFSETQ. This CDR3 comprises 14 residues. In DNA, the CDR3 is TGCGCCAGCCGCCGTGAACAGAAGAACACTGAAGCTTTCTTT. Translation: CASRREQKNTEAFF.

J is TRBJ1-5 and V is TRBV9, with 7 bases aligning to TRBD1. Germline trimming cut 2 bases from V and 0 bases from J; bases unmatched to any gene: 2. The V gene's germline CDR1 is SGDLS and CDR2 YYNGEE. This CDR3 spans 15 amino acids. CDR3 sequence (DNA): TGTGCCAGCAGCGTGGGGGACAGTAGCAATCAGCCCCAGCATTTT. Residues: CASSVGDSSNQPQHF.

This clone was observed a single time. V is TRBV7-8 and J is TRBJ2-5; no clear D gene. The germline V gene has CDR1 SGHVS and CDR2 FQNEAQ. There are 14 residues in the CDR3. The V end lost 1 base, the J end lost 2 bases, and 8 bases lay between the germline ends. CDR3 loop: CASSLGQAQETQYF. The CDR3 DNA follows: TGTGCCAGCAGCTTAGGGCAGGCACAAGAGACCCAGTACTTC.

The genes are TRBV27 and TRBJ2-6; D is undetermined. Germline CDR1 reads MNHEY; CDR2 reads SMNVEV (reference sequence). The V end was cut by 6 bases, the J end by 0 bases, with 9 bases between. The CDR3 covers 15 residues. CDR3 in amino acids: CASSERSSGANVLTF. The CDR3 DNA reads TGTGCCAGCAGCGAACGGTCCTCTGGGGCCAACGTCCTGACTTTC.